This TCR beta chain was observed in a study of CD8 T cells in Susac syndrome. RNA was extracted with the RNeasy kit, and a quantity of roughly 0.5 to 1 ug was reverse transcribed using random hexamers. TCRdb re-derived calls from the immunoSEQ multiplex PCR reads in MiXCR, one entry per CDR3 protein. The sample carries tens of thousands of distinct CDR3 sequences, 85% to 95% recorded once. Study-wide points: The number of Susac-specific public clones found was roughly 16 in total CD8+ repertoires and about five in CD8+ TEMRA repertoires.

The CDR3 sequence is 15 residues long. Germline values: CDR1 SGDLS, CDR2 YYNGEE. Deletions cut 1 base from V and 7 bases from J, with 15 bases between. To note about this clonotype: Its target is unknown.

This receptor was obtained from a human donor with Susac syndrome. The chain employs TRBV9 and TRBJ1-5; tentatively, D is TRBD1 (5 bases). The specimen was CD8+ T cells from PBMCs. The CDR3 nucleotides read TGTGCCAGCAGCGTAAACGGGGGGGTAGGGCAGCCCCAGCATTTT. This codes for CASSVNGGVGQPQHF.